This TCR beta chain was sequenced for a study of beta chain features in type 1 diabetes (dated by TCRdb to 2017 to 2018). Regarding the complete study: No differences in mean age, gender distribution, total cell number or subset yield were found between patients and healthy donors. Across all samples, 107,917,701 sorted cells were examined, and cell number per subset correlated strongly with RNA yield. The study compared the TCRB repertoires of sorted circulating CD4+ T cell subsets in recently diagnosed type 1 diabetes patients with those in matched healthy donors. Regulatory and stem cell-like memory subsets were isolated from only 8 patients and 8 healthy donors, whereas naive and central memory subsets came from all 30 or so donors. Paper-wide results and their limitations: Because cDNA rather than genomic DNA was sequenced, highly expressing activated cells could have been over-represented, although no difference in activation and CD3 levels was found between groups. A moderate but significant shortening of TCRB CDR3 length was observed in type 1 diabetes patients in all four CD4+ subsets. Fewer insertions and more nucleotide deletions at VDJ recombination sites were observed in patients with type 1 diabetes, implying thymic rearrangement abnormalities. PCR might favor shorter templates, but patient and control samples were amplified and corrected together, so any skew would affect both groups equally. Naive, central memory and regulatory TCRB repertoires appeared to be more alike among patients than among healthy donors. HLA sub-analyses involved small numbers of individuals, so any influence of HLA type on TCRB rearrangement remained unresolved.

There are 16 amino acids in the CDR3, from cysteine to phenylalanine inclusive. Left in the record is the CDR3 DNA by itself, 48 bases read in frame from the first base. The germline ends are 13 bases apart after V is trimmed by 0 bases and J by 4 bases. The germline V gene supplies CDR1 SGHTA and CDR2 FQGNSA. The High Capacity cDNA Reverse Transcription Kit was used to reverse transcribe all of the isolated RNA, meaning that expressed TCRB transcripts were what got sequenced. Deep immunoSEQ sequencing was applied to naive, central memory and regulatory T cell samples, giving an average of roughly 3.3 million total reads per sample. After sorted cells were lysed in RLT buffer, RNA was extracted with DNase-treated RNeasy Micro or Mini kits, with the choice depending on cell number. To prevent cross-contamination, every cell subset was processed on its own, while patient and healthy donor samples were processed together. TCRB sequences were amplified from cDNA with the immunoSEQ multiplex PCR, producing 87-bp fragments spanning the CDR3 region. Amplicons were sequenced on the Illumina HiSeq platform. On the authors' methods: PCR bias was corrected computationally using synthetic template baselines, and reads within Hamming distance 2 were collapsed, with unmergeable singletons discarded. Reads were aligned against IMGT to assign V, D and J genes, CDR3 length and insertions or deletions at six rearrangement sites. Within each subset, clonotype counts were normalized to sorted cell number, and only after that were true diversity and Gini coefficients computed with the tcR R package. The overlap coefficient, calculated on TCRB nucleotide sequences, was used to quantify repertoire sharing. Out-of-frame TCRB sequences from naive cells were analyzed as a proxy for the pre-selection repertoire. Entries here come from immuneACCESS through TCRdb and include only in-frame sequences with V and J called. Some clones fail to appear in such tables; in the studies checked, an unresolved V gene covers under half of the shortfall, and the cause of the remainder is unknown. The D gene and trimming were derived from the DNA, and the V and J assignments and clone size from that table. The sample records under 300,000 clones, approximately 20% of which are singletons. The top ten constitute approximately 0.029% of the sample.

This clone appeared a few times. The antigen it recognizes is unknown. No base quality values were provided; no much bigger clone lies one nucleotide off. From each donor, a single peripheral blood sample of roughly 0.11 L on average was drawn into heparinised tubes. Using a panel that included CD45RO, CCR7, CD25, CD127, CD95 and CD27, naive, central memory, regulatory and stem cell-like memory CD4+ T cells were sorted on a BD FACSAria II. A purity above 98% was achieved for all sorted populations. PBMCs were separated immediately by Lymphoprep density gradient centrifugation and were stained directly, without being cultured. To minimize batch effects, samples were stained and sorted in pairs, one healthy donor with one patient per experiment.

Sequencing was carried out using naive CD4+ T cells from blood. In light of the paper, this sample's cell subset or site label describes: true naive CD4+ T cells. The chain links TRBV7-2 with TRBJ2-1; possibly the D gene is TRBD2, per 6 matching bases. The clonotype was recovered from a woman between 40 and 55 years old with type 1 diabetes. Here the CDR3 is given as CASSLAGSSPYNEQFF. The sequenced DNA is TGTGCCAGCAGCTTAGCCGGGAGTAGCCCTTACAATGAGCAGTTCTTC. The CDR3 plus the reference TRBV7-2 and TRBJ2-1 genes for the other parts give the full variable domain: GAGVSQSPSNKVTEKGKDVELRCDPISGHTALYWYRQSLGQGLEFLIYFQGNSAPDKSGLPSDRFSAERTGGSVSTLTIQRTQQEDSAVYLCASSLAGSSPYNEQFFGPGTRLTVL.